The source of this T cell receptor (beta chain) is a study of cytomegalovirus exposure and HLA in healthy donors. Across the whole study: An early data release held tens of millions of unique TCRs from HLA-typed donors. Study-wide points: Across donors, sequencing depth was assumed by presence/absence analyses to be roughly uniform. Immune exposure information comprised only CMV serostatus.

The germline V gene encodes CDR1 SEHNR and CDR2 FQNEAQ (reference sequence). V was pared by 8 bases and J by 3 bases, with 9 bases of the junction left unmatched. The length of the CDR3 is 16 residues. Of note for this clone: Its target is not known.

Primers: 60 Vbeta forward and 13 Jbeta reverse. Assay: immunoSEQ multiplex PCR; the TCRdb copy retains only in-frame clones and omits some. This repertoire shows some 190,000 clones, about 83% found once; its top ten account for roughly 2.7%. J is TRBJ2-2 and V is TRBV7-9, with TRBD2 identical over 10 bases. The sequence was collected from a female donor in good health and CMV-seronegative. Sequenced: PBMCs. CDR3 in amino acids: CASQDSGGGYTGELFF. The CDR3 nucleotides read TGTGCCAGCCAAGACAGCGGGGGGGGGTACACCGGGGAGCTGTTTTTT.